This TCR beta chain was found in a study of shared clonotypes between healthy human individuals. This clone has a single count. Antigen: not known. TCRdb's copy holds only in-frame clones and misses some; the assay was immunoSEQ multiplex PCR. The repertoire holds approximately 530,000 clones, 95% to 97% seen once, with about 0.057% in the top ten. Study-level points and caveats: Rarefaction indicated that sorted-subset sequencing remained incomplete although depth was large.

The CDR3 sequence is 20 residues long. Germline V gene sequence: CDR1 SGHAT, CDR2 FQNNGV. V gave up 0 bases and J gave up 1 base; unmatched junction bases: 13. Researchers partitioned CD4+ cells into CD45RA+ naive and CD45RA-negative memory subsets. Source material: naive CD4+ T cells sorted from blood. Subset here: CD45RA+ positively selected. The rearrangement uses TRBV11-2 and TRBJ2-1, with 9 bases identical to TRBD2. The sequence derives from a woman in her thirties in good health. The CDR3 DNA is TGTGCCAGCAGCTTAGAGAGAACTAGCGGGTATACCCTTTCCTACAATGAGCAGTTCTTC. The encoded protein is CASSLERTSGYTLSYNEQFF.